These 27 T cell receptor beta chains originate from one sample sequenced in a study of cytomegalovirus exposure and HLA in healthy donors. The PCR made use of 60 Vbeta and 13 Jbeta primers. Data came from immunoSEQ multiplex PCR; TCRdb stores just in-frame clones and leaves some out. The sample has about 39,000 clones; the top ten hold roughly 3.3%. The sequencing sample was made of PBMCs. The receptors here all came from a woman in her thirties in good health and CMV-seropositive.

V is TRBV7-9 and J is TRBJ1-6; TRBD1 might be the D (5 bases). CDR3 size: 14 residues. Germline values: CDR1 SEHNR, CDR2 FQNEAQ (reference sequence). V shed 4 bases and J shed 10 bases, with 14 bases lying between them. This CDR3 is CASSSPGRGSPLHF. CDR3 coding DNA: TGTGCCAGCAGCTCCCCAGGGAGGGGCTCACCCCTCCACTTT. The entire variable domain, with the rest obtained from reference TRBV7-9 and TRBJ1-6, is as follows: DTGVSQNPRHKITKRGQNVTFRCDPISEHNRLYWYRQTLGQGPEFLTYFQNEAQLEKSRLLSDRFSAERPKGSFSTLEIQRTEQGDSAMYLCASSSPGRGSPLHFGNGTRLTVT.

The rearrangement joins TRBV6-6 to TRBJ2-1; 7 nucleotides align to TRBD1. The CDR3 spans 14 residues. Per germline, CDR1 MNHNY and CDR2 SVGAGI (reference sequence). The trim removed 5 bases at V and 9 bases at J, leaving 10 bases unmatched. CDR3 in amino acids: CASSPGTENTEQFF. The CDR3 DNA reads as TGTGCCAGCAGTCCCGGGACAGAGAATACTGAGCAGTTCTTC.

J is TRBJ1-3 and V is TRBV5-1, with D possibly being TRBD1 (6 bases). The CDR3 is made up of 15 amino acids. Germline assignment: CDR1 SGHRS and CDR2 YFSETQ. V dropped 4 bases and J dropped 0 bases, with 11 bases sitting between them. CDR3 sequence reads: CASSARTDSGNTIYF. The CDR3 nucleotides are TGCGCCAGCAGCGCCCGGACAGACTCTGGAAACACCATATATTTT.

The CDR3 DNA is TGTGCCAGCAGCCCCGGACTAGCGAGGGGGGAGCTGTTTTTT. Residues: CASSPGLARGELFF. This chain links TRBV6-6 with TRBJ2-2; 9 bases line up with TRBD2. Per the germline V gene, CDR1 is MNHNY and CDR2 is SVGAGI (reference sequence). CDR3 length: 14 amino acids. V dropped 6 bases and J dropped 8; count of bases not matched to a gene: 7.

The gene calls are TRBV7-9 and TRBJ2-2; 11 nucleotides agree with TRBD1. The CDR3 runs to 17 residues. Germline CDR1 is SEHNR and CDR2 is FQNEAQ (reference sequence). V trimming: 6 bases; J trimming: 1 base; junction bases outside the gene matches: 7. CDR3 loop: CASSVGQGEGNTGELFF. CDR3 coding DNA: TGTGCCAGCAGTGTGGGACAGGGGGAAGGGAACACCGGGGAGCTGTTTTTT.

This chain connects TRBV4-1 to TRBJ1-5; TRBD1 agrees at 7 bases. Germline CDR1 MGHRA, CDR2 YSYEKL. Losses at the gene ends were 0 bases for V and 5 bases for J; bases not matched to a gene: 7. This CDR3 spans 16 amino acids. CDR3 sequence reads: CASSQDWGQQYQPQHF. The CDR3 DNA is TGCGCCAGCAGCCAAGATTGGGGACAGCAGTATCAGCCCCAGCATTTT.

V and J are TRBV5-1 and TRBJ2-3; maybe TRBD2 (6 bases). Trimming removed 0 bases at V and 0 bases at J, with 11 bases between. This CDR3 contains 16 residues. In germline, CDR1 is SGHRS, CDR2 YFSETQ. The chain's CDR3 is CASSLDMGGSTDTQYF. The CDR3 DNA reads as TGCGCCAGCAGCTTGGATATGGGGGGTAGCACAGATACGCAGTATTTT.

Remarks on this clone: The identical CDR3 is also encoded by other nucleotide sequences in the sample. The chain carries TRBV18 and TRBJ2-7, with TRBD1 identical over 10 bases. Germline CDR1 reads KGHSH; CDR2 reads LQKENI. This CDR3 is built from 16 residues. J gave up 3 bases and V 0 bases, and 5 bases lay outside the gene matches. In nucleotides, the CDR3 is TGTGCCAGCTCACCACCGACGGGACAGGGGAGCTACGAGCAGTACTTC. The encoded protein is CASSPPTGQGSYEQYF.

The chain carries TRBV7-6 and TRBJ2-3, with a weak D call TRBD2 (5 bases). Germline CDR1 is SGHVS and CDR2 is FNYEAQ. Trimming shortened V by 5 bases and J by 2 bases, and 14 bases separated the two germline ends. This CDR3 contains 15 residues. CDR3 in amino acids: CASSTRTGFTDTQYF. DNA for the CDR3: TGTGCCAGCAGCACCCGGACGGGATTCACAGATACGCAGTATTTT.

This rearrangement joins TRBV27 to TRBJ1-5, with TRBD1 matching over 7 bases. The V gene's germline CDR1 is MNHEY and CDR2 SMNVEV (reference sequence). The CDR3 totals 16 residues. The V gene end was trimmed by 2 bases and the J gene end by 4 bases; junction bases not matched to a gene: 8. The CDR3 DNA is TGTGCCAGCAGTTTACCCCAGGGGGACGATAATCAGCCCCAGCATTTT. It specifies CASSLPQGDDNQPQHF.

The CDR3 coding sequence is TGTGCCAGCTCACCCCCCGGGGAAGAGACCCAGTACTTC. This encodes CASSPPGEETQYF. The chain has TRBV18 and TRBJ2-5, with D possibly matching TRBD2 (5 bases). Germline V gene data show CDR1 as KGHSH and CDR2 as LQKENI. The CDR3 has 13 amino acids. V lost 3 bases to trimming and J lost 3 bases, with 8 bases between them.

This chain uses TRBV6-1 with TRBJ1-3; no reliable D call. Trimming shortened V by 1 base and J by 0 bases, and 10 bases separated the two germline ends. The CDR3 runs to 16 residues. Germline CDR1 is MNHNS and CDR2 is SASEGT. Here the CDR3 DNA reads TGTGCCAGCAGTGAAGGCGCAGGTCTCTCTGGAAACACCATATATTTT. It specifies CASSEGAGLSGNTIYF.

The CDR3 loop reads CASSYGPGTGELFF. CDR3 nucleotides: TGTGCCAGCAGTTATGGTCCCGGCACCGGGGAGCTGTTTTTT. This chain connects TRBV27 to TRBJ2-2, with no clear D. The CDR3 runs to 14 residues. Germline loops: CDR1 MNHEY, CDR2 SMNVEV (reference sequence). V lost 4 bases to trimming and J lost 4 bases, with 10 bases between them.

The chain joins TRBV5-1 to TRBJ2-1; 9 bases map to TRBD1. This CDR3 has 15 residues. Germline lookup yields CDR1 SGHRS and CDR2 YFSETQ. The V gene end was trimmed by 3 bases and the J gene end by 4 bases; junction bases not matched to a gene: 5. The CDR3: CASSSGTGIYNEQFF. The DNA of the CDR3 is TGCGCCAGCAGCTCCGGGACAGGGATTTACAATGAGCAGTTCTTC.

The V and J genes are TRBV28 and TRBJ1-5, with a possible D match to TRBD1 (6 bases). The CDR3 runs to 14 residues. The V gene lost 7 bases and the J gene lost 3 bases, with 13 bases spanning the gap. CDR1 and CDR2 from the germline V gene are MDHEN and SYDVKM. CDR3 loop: CASKNRQDNQPQHF. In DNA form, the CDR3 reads TGTGCCAGCAAGAACCGACAGGACAATCAGCCCCAGCATTTT.

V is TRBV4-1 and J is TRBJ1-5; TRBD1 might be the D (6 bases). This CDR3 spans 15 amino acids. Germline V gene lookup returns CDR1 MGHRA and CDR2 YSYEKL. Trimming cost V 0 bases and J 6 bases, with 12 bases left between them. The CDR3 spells CASSQDNAGAQPQHF. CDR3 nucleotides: TGCGCCAGCAGCCAAGATAACGCGGGGGCTCAGCCCCAGCATTTT.

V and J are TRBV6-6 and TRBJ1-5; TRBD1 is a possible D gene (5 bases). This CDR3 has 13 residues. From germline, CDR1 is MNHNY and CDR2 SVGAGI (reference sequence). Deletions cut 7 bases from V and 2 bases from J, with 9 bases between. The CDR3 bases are TGTGCCAGCAATACGGGGGGCAATCAGCCCCAGCATTTT. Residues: CASNTGGNQPQHF.

CDR3 DNA: TGTGCCAGCAGCTTAGTATACGGGAACCCCGCCTACGAGCAGTACTTC. Its protein product is CASSLVYGNPAYEQYF. This chain uses TRBV11-3 with TRBJ2-7; D possibly corresponds to TRBD2 (5 bases). Germline assignment: CDR1 SGHNT and CDR2 YENEEA. This CDR3 has 16 residues. The ends were cut back, 1 base at V and 2 bases at J, with 15 bases in the middle.

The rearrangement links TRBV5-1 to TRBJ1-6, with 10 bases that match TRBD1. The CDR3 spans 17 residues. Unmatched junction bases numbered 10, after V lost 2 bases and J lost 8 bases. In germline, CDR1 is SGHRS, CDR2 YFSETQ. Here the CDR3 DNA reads TGCGCCAGCAGCTTTTCCCAGACAGGGGGCAATGATTCACCCCTCCACTTT. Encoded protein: CASSFSQTGGNDSPLHF. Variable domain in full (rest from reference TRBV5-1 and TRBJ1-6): KAGVTQTPRYLIKTRGQQVTLSCSPISGHRSVSWYQQTPGQGLQFLFEYFSETQRNKGNFPGRFSGRQFSNSRSEMNVSTLELGDSALYLCASSFSQTGGNDSPLHFGNGTRLTVT.

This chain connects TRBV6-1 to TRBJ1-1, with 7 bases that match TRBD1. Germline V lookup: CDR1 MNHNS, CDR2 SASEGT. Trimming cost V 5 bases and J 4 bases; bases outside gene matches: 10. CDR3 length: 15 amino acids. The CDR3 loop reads CASSTAGGFGTEAFF. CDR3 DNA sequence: TGTGCCAGCAGTACGGCAGGGGGTTTTGGCACTGAAGCTTTCTTT.

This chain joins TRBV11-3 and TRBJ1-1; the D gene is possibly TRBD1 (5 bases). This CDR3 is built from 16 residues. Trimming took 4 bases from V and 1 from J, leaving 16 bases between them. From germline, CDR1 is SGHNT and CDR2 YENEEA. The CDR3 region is CASSSDSTRRNTEAFF. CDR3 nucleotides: TGTGCCAGCAGCTCCGACAGTACACGTCGGAACACTGAAGCTTTCTTT.

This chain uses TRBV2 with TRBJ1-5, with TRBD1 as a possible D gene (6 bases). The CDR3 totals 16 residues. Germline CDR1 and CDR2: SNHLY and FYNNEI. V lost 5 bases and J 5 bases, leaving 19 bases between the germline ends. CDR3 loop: CASSSPLQGSDQPQHF. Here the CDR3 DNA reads TGTGCCAGCAGTAGCCCATTACAGGGAAGTGATCAGCCCCAGCATTTT.

The CDR3 here is CAISDQIGSGEQYF. CDR3 nucleotide sequence: TGTGCCATCAGTGATCAAATAGGGTCGGGAGAGCAGTACTTC. The chain employs TRBV10-3 and TRBJ2-7; weak D call: TRBD2 (5 bases). CDR1 and CDR2 (germline): ENHRY, SYGVKD. The CDR3 runs 14 residues. The V end was cut by 3 bases, the J end by 7 bases, with 16 bases between.

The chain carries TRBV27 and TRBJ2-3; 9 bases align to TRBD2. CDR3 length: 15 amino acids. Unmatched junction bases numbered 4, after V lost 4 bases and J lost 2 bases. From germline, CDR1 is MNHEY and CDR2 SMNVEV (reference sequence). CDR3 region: CASSYLAGSTDTQYF. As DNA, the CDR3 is TGTGCCAGCAGTTACCTAGCGGGGTCCACAGATACGCAGTATTTT.

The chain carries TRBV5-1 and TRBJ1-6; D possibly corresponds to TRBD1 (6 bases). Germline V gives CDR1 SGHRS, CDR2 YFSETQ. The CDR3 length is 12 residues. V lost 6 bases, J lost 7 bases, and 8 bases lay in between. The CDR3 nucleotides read TGCGCCAGCAAACAGGGAAATTCACCCCTCCACTTT. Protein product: CASKQGNSPLHF.

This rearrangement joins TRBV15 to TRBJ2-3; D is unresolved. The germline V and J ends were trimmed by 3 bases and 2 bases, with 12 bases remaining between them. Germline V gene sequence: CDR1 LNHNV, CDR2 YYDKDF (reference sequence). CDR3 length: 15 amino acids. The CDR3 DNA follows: TGTGCCACCAGCAGCGGCAGGTCCTCCACAGATACGCAGTATTTT. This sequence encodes CATSSGRSSTDTQYF.

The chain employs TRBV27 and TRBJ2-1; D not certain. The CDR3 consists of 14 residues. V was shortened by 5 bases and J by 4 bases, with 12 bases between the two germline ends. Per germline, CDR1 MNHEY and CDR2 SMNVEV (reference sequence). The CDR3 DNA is TGTGCCAGCAGTCTGCGCGGAAATTACAATGAGCAGTTCTTC. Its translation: CASSLRGNYNEQFF.